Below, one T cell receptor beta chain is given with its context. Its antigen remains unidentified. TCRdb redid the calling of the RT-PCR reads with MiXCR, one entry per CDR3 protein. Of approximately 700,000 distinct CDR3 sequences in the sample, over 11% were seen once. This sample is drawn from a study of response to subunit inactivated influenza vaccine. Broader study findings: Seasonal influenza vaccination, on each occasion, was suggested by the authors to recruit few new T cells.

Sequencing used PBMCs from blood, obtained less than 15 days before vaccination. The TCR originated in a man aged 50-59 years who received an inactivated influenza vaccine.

CDR3 nucleotides: TGTGCCAGCAGTTACCCCGGGACTACCGACACAGATACGCAGTATTTT. Translating gives CASSYPGTTDTDTQYF. This chain uses TRBV6-2 or TRBV6-3 with TRBJ2-3, with TRBD2 matching 7 bases. The junction had 7 bases not matched to a gene; V was cut back by 2 bases and J by 2 bases. There are 16 residues in the CDR3. Looked up from germline, CDR1 is MNHEY and CDR2 is SVGEGT.